Each of the 30 T cell receptor beta chains below was sequenced from the same sample in a study of T cell changes during pregnancy in multiple sclerosis. Produced via immunoSEQ multiplex PCR; TCRdb's table is partial and in-frame only. Here the sample spans around 44,000 clones, about 94% being singletons. The sample here was CD8+ T cells from peripheral blood mononuclear cells, taken in the third trimester of pregnancy. Every receptor here comes from a female donor with multiple sclerosis, enrolled in a pregnancy study.

This sequence joins TRBV25-1 and TRBJ2-3, with a possible D match to TRBD1 (6 bases). V lost 3 bases and J lost 3, with 10 bases in between. This CDR3 has 14 amino acids. Germline V CDR1 and CDR2: MGHDK, SYGVNS. This chain's CDR3 is CASSDRGETDTQYF. In DNA form, the CDR3 reads TGTGCCAGCAGTGACAGGGGCGAGACAGATACGCAGTATTTT.

The V and J genes are TRBV7-8 and TRBJ2-7; perhaps TRBD1 as D (5 bases). The germline CDR1 and CDR2 sequences are SGHVS and FQNEAQ. The CDR3 length is 17 residues. V shed 1 base and J shed 1 base, with 17 bases lying between them. The chain's CDR3 is CASSLGQTGLLSYEQYF. Written as DNA, the CDR3 is TGTGCCAGCAGCTTAGGACAAACAGGTCTCTTATCCTACGAGCAGTACTTC.

This rearrangement joins TRBV7-9 to TRBJ2-7; D call uncertain. CDR3 length: 12 amino acids. CDR1 and CDR2 (germline): SEHNR, FQNEAQ (reference sequence). The V and J ends lost 3 bases and 3 bases respectively, with 6 bases between them. DNA of the CDR3: TGTGCCAGCAGCTTTAGCAACTACGAGCAGTACTTC. Protein: CASSFSNYEQYF.

The rearrangement joins TRBV28 to TRBJ1-3, with D possibly being TRBD1 (6 bases). Looked up from germline, CDR1 is MDHEN and CDR2 is SYDVKM. V was cut by 0 bases and J by 7 bases, with 22 bases left in between. The CDR3 has 18 amino acids. The CDR3 DNA reads as TGTGCCAGCAGTTTATGGCCTTCTGGGGGCCGAAGGCGGAACACCATATATTTT. Translating gives CASSLWPSGGRRRNTIYF.

V usage is TRBV19 and J usage is TRBJ1-1; TRBD1 aligns across 8 bases. The CDR3 sequence is 15 residues long. V gave up 3 bases and J gave up 5 bases; unmatched junction bases: 8. Germline V lookup: CDR1 LNHDA, CDR2 SQIVND (reference sequence). In DNA form, the CDR3 reads TGTGCCAGTAGTATGTTCGCAGGGGGCGATACTGAAGCTTTCTTT. This gives the protein CASSMFAGGDTEAFF. The entire variable domain, with the rest obtained from reference TRBV19 and TRBJ1-1, is as follows: DGGITQSPKYLFRKEGQNVTLSCEQNLNHDAMYWYRQDPGQGLRLIYYSQIVNDFQKGDIAEGYSVSREKKESFPLTVTSAQKNPTAFYLCASSMFAGGDTEAFFGQGTRLTVV.

This sequence joins TRBV7-8 and TRBJ1-4; D is possibly TRBD1 (6 bases). Germline lookup yields CDR1 SGHVS and CDR2 FQNEAQ. The V gene lost 1 base and the J gene lost 10 bases, with 13 bases spanning the gap. The CDR3 sequence is 14 residues long. CDR3 bases: TGTGCCAGCAGCTTAGGTCAGGGGATCGGAAAACTGTTTTTT. It encodes CASSLGQGIGKLFF.

The chain employs TRBV29-1 and TRBJ2-5, with TRBD1 matching over 8 bases. Unmatched junction bases numbered 14, after V lost 6 bases and J lost 5 bases. Germline lookup yields CDR1 SQVTM and CDR2 ANQGSEA. The CDR3 sequence is 15 residues long. The CDR3 loop reads CSVAGGALVSETQYF. The CDR3 region has the DNA TGCAGCGTCGCAGGGGGCGCTTTAGTTTCGGAGACCCAGTACTTC.

The chain joins TRBV21-1 to TRBJ2-4; TRBD2 is taken as the D call from the table, unchecked against the DNA. TRBV21-1 is deemed a pseudogene. The CDR3 loop spans 17 amino acids. CDR3 sequence: CASSKEVLAVAKNIQYF. The CDR3 nucleotides are TGTGCCAGCAGCAAAGAGGTACTAGCGGTAGCCAAAAACATTCAGTACTTC.

This chain uses TRBV4-1 with TRBJ2-7; a possible D gene is TRBD2 (5 bases). This CDR3 has 12 amino acids. The V end was cut by 1 base, the J end by 5 bases, with 6 bases between. Germline loops: CDR1 MGHRA, CDR2 YSYEKL. The chain's CDR3 is CASSQAGDEQYF. The CDR3 DNA reads TGCGCCAGCAGCCAAGCCGGGGACGAGCAGTACTTC.

V and J are TRBV27 and TRBJ2-2; 7 nucleotides match TRBD2. CDR3 length equals 17 residues. V lost 8 bases and J lost 6; bases outside the gene matches: 18. From germline, CDR1 is MNHEY and CDR2 SMNVEV (reference sequence). The CDR3 protein is CASRGGVTGGRSGELFF. CDR3 DNA: TGTGCCAGCCGCGGGGGTGTCACGGGAGGTCGCTCCGGGGAGCTGTTTTTT.

This clone was counted ten times or more. The chain is built from TRBV6-1 and TRBJ2-2; 15 bases agree with TRBD2. After removal of 7 bases from V and 7 bases from J, the junction contained 4 bases not matched to a gene. The germline CDR1 and CDR2 sequences are MNHNS and SASEGT. CDR3 length equals 15 residues. CDR3 residues: CASTGLAGGFGELFF. The CDR3 nucleotides are TGTGCCAGCACCGGACTAGCGGGAGGGTTCGGGGAGCTGTTTTTT.

The gene calls are TRBV19 and TRBJ2-7; tentative D call: TRBD2 (6 bases). The CDR3 is made up of 13 amino acids. The V gene's germline CDR1 is LNHDA and CDR2 SQIVND (reference sequence). Trimming took off 3 bases at V and 4 bases at J, with 10 bases between the two ends. The DNA of the CDR3 is TGTGCCAGTAGTATGCGGGATACTTACGAGCAGTACTTC. This codes for CASSMRDTYEQYF.

J is TRBJ2-7 and V is TRBV2; the D gene is possibly TRBD1 (5 bases). V was trimmed by 8 bases and J by 3 bases, leaving 11 bases between them. CDR1 is SNHLY, CDR2 FYNNEI, per germline. The CDR3 is 12 amino acids. Here the CDR3 DNA reads TGTGCCAGCGCACAGGAGCGCTACGAGCAGTACTTC. Encoded protein: CASAQERYEQYF.

The V gene is TRBV4-1, the J gene TRBJ2-7; D gene uncertain. Germline CDR1 reads MGHRA; CDR2 reads YSYEKL. This CDR3 is 13 amino acids long. The ends were cut back, 1 base at V and 3 bases at J, with 7 bases in the middle. CDR3 residues: CASSQVPGYEQYF. For the CDR3, the DNA is TGCGCCAGCAGCCAAGTTCCGGGCTACGAGCAGTACTTC.

This chain connects TRBV28 to TRBJ2-7; possibly TRBD2 for D (5 bases). The CDR3 has 12 amino acids. Per the germline V gene, CDR1 is MDHEN and CDR2 is SYDVKM. Trimming removed 11 bases at V and 3 bases at J, with 14 bases between. CDR3 sequence (DNA): TGTGCCTCCCTCCGGGATAGCTACGAGCAGTACTTC. It encodes CASLRDSYEQYF.

V is TRBV6-5 and J is TRBJ2-4; D gene ambiguous. CDR3 length: 13 residues. The V gene's germline CDR1 is MNHEY and CDR2 SVGAGI. Trimming left V 8 bases short and J 9 bases short, with 17 bases between. CDR3 in amino acids: CASEKSVRIIQYF. The CDR3 DNA is TGTGCCAGCGAGAAGTCGGTGCGTATCATTCAGTACTTC.

The chain combines TRBV27 with TRBJ1-4; D gene ambiguous. Germline-derived CDR1 and CDR2 are MNHEY and SMNVEV (reference sequence). Deletions cut 3 bases from V and 4 bases from J, with 6 bases between. The CDR3 covers 13 residues. The CDR3, as DNA: TGTGCCAGCAGTTTGATAGTTAATGAAAAACTGTTTTTT. The encoded protein is CASSLIVNEKLFF.

The chain recombines TRBV4-1 with TRBJ2-7, with D perhaps TRBD1 (5 bases). Trimming left V 6 bases short and J 1 base short, with 13 bases between. This CDR3 has 14 residues. CDR1 is MGHRA, CDR2 YSYEKL, per germline. The chain's CDR3 is CASRLTDSSYEQYF. For the CDR3, the DNA is TGCGCCAGCAGGCTTACCGACAGTTCCTACGAGCAGTACTTC.

This clone occurred once. The V call is TRBV7-9, the J call TRBJ1-2; D not certain. The CDR3 spans 13 residues. Germline lookup yields CDR1 SEHNR and CDR2 FQNEAQ (reference sequence). V shed 5 bases and J shed 1 base, with 8 bases lying between them. Here the CDR3 reads CASSPEGNYGYTF. CDR3 sequence (DNA): TGTGCCAGCAGCCCCGAGGGTAACTATGGCTACACCTTC.

The chain is built from TRBV4-2 and TRBJ2-1; TRBD2 agrees at 10 bases. CDR1 LGHNA and CDR2 YNFKEQ come from the germline V gene. Trimming took 0 bases from V and 1 from J; bases not matched to a gene: 6. The CDR3 extends over 18 amino acids. The CDR3 nucleotides are TGTGCCAGCAGCCAAGAAAGCGGGAGGGCCTTTTCCTACAATGAGCAGTTCTTC. It codes for CASSQESGRAFSYNEQFF.

The V call is TRBV15, the J call TRBJ2-3; no clear D gene. Germline CDR1 reads LNHNV; CDR2 reads YYDKDF (reference sequence). CDR3 length: 19 amino acids. V shed 0 bases and J shed 2 bases, with 21 bases lying between them. The CDR3 DNA follows: TGTGCCACCAGCAGAGAACCCTCACTCCTAGGAGCCCCCACAGATACGCAGTATTTT. It translates to CATSREPSLLGAPTDTQYF.

The chain employs TRBV19 and TRBJ1-5; TRBD1 might be the D (5 bases). V lost 5 bases and J lost 6, with 17 bases in between. The CDR3 is 15 amino acids. From germline, CDR1 is LNHDA and CDR2 SQIVND (reference sequence). CDR3 in amino acids: CASSESAGSGQPQHF. Here the CDR3 DNA reads TGTGCCAGTAGTGAATCCGCAGGGTCGGGTCAGCCCCAGCATTTT.

V gene TRBV6-1 combines with J gene TRBJ2-7; D is possibly TRBD2 (5 bases). Trimming shortened V by 4 bases and J by 2 bases, and 9 bases separated the two germline ends. This CDR3 has 13 amino acids. Germline loops: CDR1 MNHNS, CDR2 SASEGT. In DNA form, the CDR3 reads TGTGCCAGCAGTGGCGGGCGCCCCTACGAGCAGTACTTC. Translated, it gives CASSGGRPYEQYF.

The CDR3 DNA reads as TGTGCCAGCCGACTAGCGGCGTACCAAGAGACCCAGTACTTC. Translating it yields CASRLAAYQETQYF. The chain uses TRBV27 and TRBJ2-5, with 9 bases fitting TRBD2. This CDR3 contains 14 residues. The trim removed 8 bases at V and 0 bases at J, leaving 4 bases unmatched. Looked up from germline, CDR1 is MNHEY and CDR2 is SMNVEV (reference sequence).

V usage is TRBV9 and J usage is TRBJ2-3, with TRBD2 as a possible D gene (5 bases). CDR3 length: 16 residues. CDR1 is SGDLS, CDR2 YYNGEE, per germline. V was shortened by 0 bases and J by 4 bases, with 15 bases between the two germline ends. The CDR3 region is CASSVELVQSPDTQYF. CDR3 sequence (DNA): TGTGCCAGCAGCGTAGAACTAGTCCAGTCACCAGATACGCAGTATTTT.

This chain uses TRBV7-9 with TRBJ2-6, with D uncertain. V lost 8 bases and J 3 bases, leaving 5 bases between the germline ends. The CDR3 loop spans 12 amino acids. CDR1 is SEHNR and CDR2 is FQNEAQ in the germline V gene (reference sequence). The CDR3 DNA follows: TGTGCCAGCGCCAGTGGGGCCAACGTCCTGACTTTC. Its translation is CASASGANVLTF.

The J gene is TRBJ2-7, the V gene TRBV25-1; D is perhaps TRBD1 (6 bases). Trimming took off 5 bases at V and 3 bases at J, with 17 bases between the two ends. Germline assignment: CDR1 MGHDK and CDR2 SYGVNS. The CDR3 covers 15 residues. As DNA, the CDR3 is TGTGCCAGCAGTAGACGCAGGGGCCAGGGCTACGAGCAGTACTTC. It codes for CASSRRRGQGYEQYF.

The J gene is TRBJ2-3, the V gene TRBV30; D is perhaps TRBD2 (6 bases). The germline V gene has CDR1 GTSNPN and CDR2 SVGIG (reference sequence). The CDR3 is made up of 15 amino acids. The V gene lost 3 bases and the J gene lost 1 base, with 14 bases spanning the gap. The DNA for the CDR3 is TGTGCCTGGAGCTCTGGGGGGACTGGCACAGATACGCAGTATTTT. Translating it yields CAWSSGGTGTDTQYF.

This clone was observed a few times. The chain employs TRBV10-1 and TRBJ2-1; 8 nucleotides match TRBD2. The V gene end was trimmed by 8 bases and the J gene end by 3 bases; junction bases not matched to a gene: 9. The CDR3 sequence is 15 residues long. Per the germline V gene, CDR1 is WNHNN and CDR2 is SYGVQD (reference sequence). CDR3 sequence (DNA): TGCGCCAGCCCGGGGGGGCAGACTAACTACAATGAGCAGTTCTTC. It codes for CASPGGQTNYNEQFF.

The CDR3 DNA reads TGTGCCAGCAGTTACGGGACAGGGTTTATTGAGGGCTACACCTTC. This sequence encodes CASSYGTGFIEGYTF. This rearrangement joins TRBV6-5 to TRBJ1-2; 9 bases line up with TRBD1. CDR3 length: 15 amino acids. In germline, CDR1 is MNHEY, CDR2 SVGAGI. The ends lost 2 bases at V and 8 bases at J; junction bases unmatched: 9.